This passage covers 10 T cell receptor beta chains from one sample sequenced in a study of blood T cell repertoires in COVID-19. Clones were read by immunoSEQ multiplex PCR, and TCRdb kept only the in-frame ones, dropping some. In the table there are about 120,000 clones, 82% of which are singletons. The sample comprised peripheral blood. Receptors originate from a human donor in a cohort sampled during active COVID-19.

The chain combines TRBV4-3 with TRBJ2-1, with unresolved D. The CDR3 sequence is 14 residues long. CDR1 and CDR2 (germline): LGHNA, YSLEER. V was trimmed by 1 base and J by 4 bases, leaving 8 bases between them. CDR3 DNA sequence: TGCGCCAGCAGCCAAGGTCTAACTTACAATGAGCAGTTCTTC. This encodes CASSQGLTYNEQFF.

The V call is TRBV6-1, the J call TRBJ2-7, with TRBD2 identical over 9 bases. This CDR3 comprises 17 residues. Germline trimming cut 4 bases from V and 5 bases from J; bases unmatched to any gene: 15. Germline lookup yields CDR1 MNHNS and CDR2 SASEGT. The CDR3 sequence is CASSASGTAQRGDEQYF. In nucleotides, the CDR3 is TGTGCCAGCAGTGCATCCGGGACAGCCCAGCGGGGGGACGAGCAGTACTTC.

Details on this clone: Germline is not matched at one junction end, which may reflect a read error. The rearrangement links TRBV11-2 to TRBJ2-7; unclear D gene. Germline CDR1 reads SGHAT; CDR2 reads FQNNGV. The CDR3 runs to 12 residues. CDR3 sequence reads: CASSLGNTHRVF. The CDR3 nucleotides read TGTGCCAGCAGCTTAGGGAACACCCACCGGGTCTTC.

V usage is TRBV10-3 and J usage is TRBJ2-7; D is unclear. V lost 2 bases to trimming and J lost 5 bases, with 10 bases between them. Germline V gene lookup returns CDR1 ENHRY and CDR2 SYGVKD. The CDR3 is 13 residues long. CDR3 region: CAISERQENEQYF. For the CDR3, the DNA is TGTGCCATCAGTGAGCGGCAGGAAAACGAGCAGTACTTC.

This clone was seen only a few times. This chain uses TRBV12-3 or TRBV12-4 with TRBJ2-7; D gene ambiguous. V was pared by 3 bases and J by 0 bases, with 6 bases between. The CDR3 is 13 amino acids. The CDR3 DNA is TGTGCCAGCAGTTTCCCGAGCTCCTACGAGCAGTACTTC. Translated: CASSFPSSYEQYF.

The CDR3 loop reads CASSLQSAVQETQYF. In nucleotides, the CDR3 is TGTGCCAGCAGCTTGCAGAGCGCAGTCCAAGAGACCCAGTACTTC. This chain connects TRBV5-4 to TRBJ2-5; the D is unclear. Germline-derived CDR1 and CDR2 are SGHNT and YYREEE (reference sequence). The V and J ends lost 1 base and 1 base respectively, with 11 bases between them. This CDR3 contains 15 residues.

V gene TRBV19 combines with J gene TRBJ1-1; 11 nucleotides line up with TRBD1. CDR1 and CDR2 (germline): LNHDA, SQIVND (reference sequence). V lost 3 bases, J lost 0 bases, and 6 bases stayed unmatched. CDR3 length: 17 amino acids. The CDR3 coding sequence is TGTGCCAGTAGTATGATGGGACAGGGGGGATTGAACACTGAAGCTTTCTTT. It translates to CASSMMGQGGLNTEAFF.

This clone was picked up one time. The J gene is TRBJ2-1, the V gene TRBV2; 8 bases agree with TRBD2. The CDR3 contains 19 residues. V was pared by 4 bases and J by 2 bases, with 16 bases of the junction left unmatched. From germline, CDR1 is SNHLY and CDR2 FYNNEI. CDR3 sequence (DNA): TGTGCCAGCAGTGCAGCTTTGGGGGTAGCGGGGACGACCTACAATGAGCAGTTCTTC. It specifies CASSAALGVAGTTYNEQFF.

V is TRBV7-6 and J is TRBJ1-4; 8 positions match TRBD1. The CDR3 covers 15 residues. The trim removed 5 bases at V and 10 bases at J, leaving 12 bases unmatched. In germline, CDR1 is SGHVS, CDR2 FNYEAQ. The CDR3 reads CASSPLDREGVKLFF. CDR3 coding DNA: TGTGCCAGCAGCCCCCTGGACAGGGAAGGAGTAAAACTGTTTTTT.

The rearrangement uses TRBV7-2 and TRBJ2-3; 11 bases align to TRBD1. Trimming took 4 bases from V and 8 from J; bases not matched to a gene: 11. From germline, CDR1 is SGHTA and CDR2 FQGNSA. The CDR3 extends over 16 amino acids. Here the CDR3 reads CASSSAGQGVLGTQYF. CDR3 DNA: TGTGCCAGCAGCTCTGCGGGACAGGGGGTTTTGGGTACGCAGTATTTT.